The text below deals with one T cell receptor beta chain. Its antigen remains unknown. These data belong to a study of cytomegalovirus exposure and HLA in healthy donors. Study-wide results and limits: Some public TCRs appeared in many individuals, while most sequences were rare.

PCR employed 60 Vbeta and 13 Jbeta primers. This table comes from immunoSEQ multiplex PCR, and its TCRdb copy is limited to in-frame clones, with some not included. Of tens of thousands of clones in the sample, about four fifths were seen once. The CDR3 totals 14 residues. Germline V gene data show CDR1 as LNHDA and CDR2 as SQIVND (reference sequence). The V gene lost 6 bases and the J gene lost 4 bases, with 13 bases spanning the gap. The sample comprised PBMCs. This sequence joins TRBV19 and TRBJ1-5; tentatively, D is TRBD1 (6 bases). The TCR comes from a female donor in good health and CMV-seronegative. CDR3 nucleotide sequence: TGTGCCAGTAGGGTCGACAGGCCTAATCAGCCCCAGCATTTT. Translation: CASRVDRPNQPQHF.